This TCR beta chain was found in a study of OX40 agonist ivuxolimab in advanced cancers. The study in broad terms: The costimulatory receptor OX40 (CD134) was targeted by ivuxolimab, a fully human IgG2 agonistic monoclonal antibody. Prior anti-PD-1, anti-PD-L1 or anti-CTLA-4 therapy was permitted, and about two fifths of dose-escalation patients had received checkpoint inhibitors. Of the 50 to 55 patients in dose escalation, some 20 had hepatocellular carcinoma, about 15 had melanoma, 9 had renal cell carcinoma and 9 had head and neck cancer. In the dose-escalation cohort, 82.7% of patients were male, and the mean age was about 55 years, with a range of 23 to 79. The purpose of peripheral TCRbeta sequencing was to test whether ivuxolimab changed TCR sequence diversity and led to clonal T-cell expansion. Partial responses occurred in three dose-escalation patients: two with cutaneous melanoma and one with hepatocellular carcinoma. Intravenous ivuxolimab was administered to patients every 2 weeks at six dose levels: 0.01, 0.1, 0.3, 1.5, 3 and 10 mg/kg. The paper describes the monotherapy dose-escalation part (N of about 52 patients) of the phase I trial of ivuxolimab. The full study reports these points: At doses of 0.1 to 3.0 mg/kg, clonal expansion of both CD4+ and CD8+ blood T cells was observed from baseline to week 6. The antigen specificity of the clonally expanded peripheral T cells was not determined. Partial responders in the 0.1-3.0 mg/kg groups had among the lowest normalized peripheral clonal expansion, especially among CD8+ T cells. After ivuxolimab, more expanded clones were found on average in CD8+ T cells than in CD4+ T cells. Low levels of normalized T-cell clonal expansion were also seen in some patients who did not respond.

For sequencing of the TCRbeta CDR3 region, genomic DNA was extracted from the sorted cells. TCRbeta CDR3 regions were sequenced using the immunoSEQ Assay. The immuneACCESS repertoire file appears here via TCRdb, limited to in-frame rearrangements. These files lack a portion of the clones; in checked studies, under half of the deficit traces to unresolved V genes, and the cause of the others is not known. For this sample there are some 14,000 clones; roughly 90% appear just once. About 68% of the sample is taken by the ten largest. On this clone itself: Its antigen remains undetermined. No qualities accompany the bases; no much larger clone lies one base away.

Including the terminal cysteine and phenylalanine, the CDR3 comprises 14 residues. The CDR3 DNA has 42 bases and is translated from base 1. Relative to germline, V is 7 bases shorter and J is 13 bases shorter, with 25 bases between their ends. CDR1 and CDR2, looked up from the germline V gene, are MNHEY and SVGAGI. The trial excluded patients who had a history of autoimmune disease or were on systemic immunosuppression. Peripheral blood for TCR sequencing was drawn from every dose cohort at baseline, at cycle 4 day 1 and at cycle 7 day 1. Samples were obtained from an open-label, multicenter, first-in-human phase I dose-escalation trial of ivuxolimab. Adults with locally advanced or metastatic melanoma, renal cell, hepatocellular, or head and neck squamous cell carcinoma were enrolled in the trial. Before TCR sequencing, CD4+ T cells and CD8+ T cells from peripheral blood were sorted into separate populations.

The rearranged chain carries TRBV6-5 and TRBJ1-2, with the D gene uncertain. The source was CD4+ or CD8+ T cells sorted from blood, collected in a trial of the OX40 agonist ivuxolimab. This TCR was sampled from an adult with an advanced solid tumor such as melanoma, head and neck, liver or kidney cancer. The bases are TGTGCCAGCACTCCCATGTTGATGACTCTGGTACGCACCTTC. Its amino acids are CASTPMLMTLVRTF.